Below, 16 T cell receptor beta chains from the same sample are listed, as sequenced in a study of PD-1 blockade in classical Hodgkin lymphoma. Every patient had relapsed following autologous stem cell transplantation, and cohorts differed in brentuximab vedotin exposure. Data came from immunoSEQ multiplex PCR; TCRdb stores just in-frame clones and leaves some out. The sample lists more than 90,000 clones, 80% to 90% occurring once. Sequenced here: peripheral blood mononuclear cells (PBMCs), sampled before the second cycle of nivolumab. These receptors originate from a human donor with classical Hodgkin lymphoma.

J is TRBJ2-1 and V is TRBV18; no clear D gene. Trimming cost V 2 bases and J 6 bases, with 2 bases left between them. Germline V gene data show CDR1 as KGHSH and CDR2 as LQKENI. This CDR3 is 11 amino acids long. The CDR3 loop reads CASSPVNEQFF. The CDR3 region has the DNA TGTGCCAGCTCACCAGTCAATGAGCAGTTCTTC.

This chain connects TRBV5-6 to TRBJ2-1; D gene ambiguous. There are 16 residues in the CDR3. The ends were cut back, 0 bases at V and 6 bases at J, with 16 bases in the middle. Germline CDR1 is SGHDT and CDR2 is YYEEEE. The CDR3: CASSLVGPLAPNEQFF. The DNA of the CDR3 is TGTGCCAGCAGCTTGGTTGGCCCCCTTGCCCCCAATGAGCAGTTCTTC. Full variable domain (rest looked up from reference TRBV5-6 and TRBJ2-1): DAGVTQSPTHLIKTRGQQVTLRCSPKSGHDTVSWYQQALGQGPQFIFQYYEEEERQRGNFPDRFSGHQFPNYSSELNVNALLLGDSALYLCASSLVGPLAPNEQFFGPGTRLTVL.

V gene TRBV19 combines with J gene TRBJ1-3, with D possibly TRBD1 on 6 matching bases. This CDR3 comprises 17 residues. The V gene's germline CDR1 is LNHDA and CDR2 SQIVND (reference sequence). Trimming took off 4 bases at V and 2 bases at J, with 18 bases between the two ends. The CDR3 spells CASSKDSPQVPGNTIYF. CDR3 sequence (DNA): TGTGCCAGTAGTAAGGACAGTCCCCAGGTCCCTGGAAACACCATATATTTT. The variable domain in full, with the rest retrieved from reference TRBV19 and TRBJ1-3, is DGGITQSPKYLFRKEGQNVTLSCEQNLNHDAMYWYRQDPGQGLRLIYYSQIVNDFQKGDIAEGYSVSREKKESFPLTVTSAQKNPTAFYLCASSKDSPQVPGNTIYFGEGSWLTVV.

The V call is TRBV23-1, the J call TRBJ1-3; D is perhaps TRBD1 (5 bases). TRBV23-1 is assigned to the ORF class and has an uncertain function. Trimming removed 6 bases from V and 2 bases from J, with 11 bases in between. This CDR3 has 14 amino acids. CDR3 protein: CASRDRGAGNTIYF. CDR3 nucleotides: TGCGCCAGCAGGGATAGAGGGGCTGGAAACACCATATATTTT.

This chain joins TRBV20-1 and TRBJ2-7; D ambiguous. Per germline, CDR1 DFQATT and CDR2 SNEGSKA (reference sequence). The CDR3 sequence is 11 residues long. The DNA for the CDR3 is TGCAGCGCGGCATGGGGCTACGAGCAGTACTTC. It encodes CSAAWGYEQYF.

The chain combines TRBV12-5 with TRBJ2-2; TRBD2 matches 11 bases. V lost 3 bases, J lost 4 bases, and 1 base stayed unmatched. This CDR3 has 15 residues. Germline lookup yields CDR1 LGHNT and CDR2 FRNRAP. This CDR3 is CASGFLAGGTGELFF. CDR3 bases: TGTGCTAGTGGTTTTCTAGCGGGAGGCACCGGGGAGCTGTTTTTT.

This chain joins TRBV6-1 and TRBJ1-1; a possible D gene is TRBD1 (5 bases). This CDR3 region has 14 residues. CDR1 MNHNS and CDR2 SASEGT come from the germline V gene. V gave up 2 bases and J gave up 1 base, with 8 bases separating them. The CDR3 spells CASSEPGRNTEAFF. CDR3 sequence (DNA): TGTGCCAGCAGTGAACCGGGACGGAACACTGAAGCTTTCTTT.

The genes are TRBV5-5 and TRBJ2-7; D not resolved. V lost 7 bases and J lost 0, with 11 bases in between. The V gene's germline CDR1 is SGHKS and CDR2 YYEKEE (reference sequence). This CDR3 spans 13 amino acids. The CDR3 coding sequence is TGTGCCAGCGACACAGCAACCTCCTACGAGCAGTACTTC. Amino acids: CASDTATSYEQYF.

This clone was found many times. V gene TRBV2 combines with J gene TRBJ1-2; unclear D gene. The CDR3 length is 13 residues. Trimming took off 7 bases at V and 6 bases at J, with 15 bases between the two ends. CDR1 is SNHLY, CDR2 FYNNEI, per germline. The CDR3 nucleotides read TGTGCCAGCAAGACCCCGGATGGGGATGGCTACACCTTC. Encoded protein: CASKTPDGDGYTF.

The rearrangement uses TRBV29-1 and TRBJ2-7; TRBD1 matches 7 bases. Germline CDR1 reads SQVTM; CDR2 reads ANQGSEA. V trimming: 6 bases; J trimming: 0 bases; junction bases outside the gene matches: 2. This CDR3 spans 12 amino acids. As DNA, the CDR3 is TGCAGCGTCAGGACAGGCTCCTACGAGCAGTACTTC. Its translation: CSVRTGSYEQYF.

The rearrangement links TRBV29-1 to TRBJ2-3, with D hard to call. Germline V gene lookup returns CDR1 SQVTM and CDR2 ANQGSEA. V lost 7 bases, J lost 0 bases, and 8 bases lay in between. This CDR3 contains 12 residues. The CDR3: CSASHSTDTQYF. CDR3 DNA: TGCAGCGCCAGCCATAGCACAGATACGCAGTATTTT.

In its sample, this clone was seen a few times. The chain combines TRBV7-2 with TRBJ2-1, with D perhaps TRBD1 (6 bases). CDR3 size: 14 residues. The V end was cut by 1 base, the J end by 9 bases, with 13 bases between. The germline CDR1 and CDR2 sequences are SGHTA and FQGNSA. The DNA for the CDR3 is TGTGCCAGCAGCTTAGATGGGACACCCGGTGAGCAGTTCTTC. As protein: CASSLDGTPGEQFF. Based on the CDR3 plus reference TRBV7-2 and TRBJ2-1, the full variable domain is GAGVSQSPSNKVTEKGKDVELRCDPISGHTALYWYRQSLGQGLEFLIYFQGNSAPDKSGLPSDRFSAERTGGSVSTLTIQRTQQEDSAVYLCASSLDGTPGEQFFGPGTRLTVL.

The chain recombines TRBV7-6 with TRBJ2-5; 13 nucleotides agree with TRBD2. The CDR3 spans 19 residues. CDR1 SGHVS and CDR2 FNYEAQ come from the germline V gene. V lost 3 bases to trimming and J lost 5 bases; unmatched junction nucleotides: 15. This CDR3 reads CASSLGLTSGRPAAETQYF. In nucleotides, the CDR3 is TGTGCCAGCAGCTTGGGCCTGACTAGCGGGAGGCCCGCCGCGGAGACCCAGTACTTC.

The J gene is TRBJ1-5, the V gene TRBV28; TRBD1 is a possible D gene (5 bases). This CDR3 region has 15 residues. Germline CDR1 MDHEN, CDR2 SYDVKM. V shed 5 bases and J shed 2 bases, with 13 bases lying between them. The DNA of the CDR3 is TGTGCCAGCAGTCCCTGGGGAGGGGGCAATCAGCCCCAGCATTTT. Its translation: CASSPWGGGNQPQHF.

Worth noting for this clone: One end of the junction does not line up with germline, which may come from a read error. This chain connects TRBV30 to TRBJ1-2; tentatively, D is TRBD1 (5 bases). The CDR3 runs to 11 residues. The V gene's germline CDR1 is GTSNPN and CDR2 SVGIG (reference sequence). DNA for the CDR3: TGTGCCTGGAGTGTATTGGGGGACCAGATATTC. Encoded protein: CAWSVLGDQIF.

In this sample, this clone turned up a few times. This chain uses TRBV19 with TRBJ2-2; D is possibly TRBD2 (5 bases). The germline gives CDR1 LNHDA, CDR2 SQIVND (reference sequence). The CDR3 runs 15 residues. V was shortened by 1 base and J by 6 bases, with 12 bases between the two germline ends. CDR3 coding DNA: TGTGCCAGTAGTATAGGGAGGAGCCTGGCCGGGGAGCTGTTTTTT. Protein: CASSIGRSLAGELFF.